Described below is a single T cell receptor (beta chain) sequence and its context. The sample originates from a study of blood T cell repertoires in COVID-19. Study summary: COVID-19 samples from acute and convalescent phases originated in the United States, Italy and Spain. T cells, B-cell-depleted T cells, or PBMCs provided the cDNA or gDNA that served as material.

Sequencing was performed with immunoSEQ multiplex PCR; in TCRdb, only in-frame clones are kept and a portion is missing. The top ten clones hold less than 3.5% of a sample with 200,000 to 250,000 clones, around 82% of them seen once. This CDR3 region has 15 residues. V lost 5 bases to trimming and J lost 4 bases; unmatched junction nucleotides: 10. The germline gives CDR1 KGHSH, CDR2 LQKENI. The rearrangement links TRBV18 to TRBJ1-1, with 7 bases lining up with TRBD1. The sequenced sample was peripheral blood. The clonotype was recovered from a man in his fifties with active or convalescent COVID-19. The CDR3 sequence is CASSSRKGAGTEAFF. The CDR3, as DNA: TGTGCCAGCTCATCGAGAAAGGGGGCGGGCACTGAAGCTTTCTTT. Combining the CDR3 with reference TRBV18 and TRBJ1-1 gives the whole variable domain NAGVMQNPRHLVRRRGQEARLRCSPMKGHSHVYWYRQLPEEGLKFMVYLQKENIIDESGMPKERFSAEFPKEGPSILRIQQVVRGDSAAYFCASSSRKGAGTEAFFGQGTRLTVV.